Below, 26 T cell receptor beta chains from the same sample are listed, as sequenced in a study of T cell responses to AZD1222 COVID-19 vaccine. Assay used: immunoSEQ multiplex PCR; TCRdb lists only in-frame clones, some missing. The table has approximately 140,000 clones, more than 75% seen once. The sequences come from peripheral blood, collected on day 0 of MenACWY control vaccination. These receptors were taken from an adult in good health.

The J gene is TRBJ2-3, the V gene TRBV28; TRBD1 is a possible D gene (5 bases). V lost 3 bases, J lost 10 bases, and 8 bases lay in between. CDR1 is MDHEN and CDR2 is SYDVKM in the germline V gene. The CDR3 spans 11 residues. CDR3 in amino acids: CASSFRDSQYF. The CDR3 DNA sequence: TGTGCCAGCAGTTTCAGGGATTCGCAGTATTTT. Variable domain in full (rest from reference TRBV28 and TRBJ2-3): DVKVTQSSRYLVKRTGEKVFLECVQDMDHENMFWYRQDPGLGLRLIYFSYDVKMKEKGDIPEGYSVSREKKERFSLILESASTNQTSMYLCASSFRDSQYFGPGTRLTVL.

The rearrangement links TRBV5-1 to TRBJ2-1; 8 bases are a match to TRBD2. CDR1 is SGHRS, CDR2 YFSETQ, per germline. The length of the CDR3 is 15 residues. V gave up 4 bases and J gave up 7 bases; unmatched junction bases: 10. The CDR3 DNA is TGCGCCAGCAGCATTAGCGGGGACAATTGGAATGAGCAGTTCTTC. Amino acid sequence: CASSISGDNWNEQFF.

The CDR3 sequence: CAGGDNTIYF. Written as DNA, the CDR3 is TGTGCCGGGGGAGACAACACCATATATTTT. This chain uses TRBV19 with TRBJ1-3; the D gene is possibly TRBD1 (5 bases). The CDR3 totals 10 residues. Trimming shortened V by 11 bases and J by 7 bases, and 9 bases separated the two germline ends. Germline V gene lookup returns CDR1 LNHDA and CDR2 SQIVND (reference sequence).

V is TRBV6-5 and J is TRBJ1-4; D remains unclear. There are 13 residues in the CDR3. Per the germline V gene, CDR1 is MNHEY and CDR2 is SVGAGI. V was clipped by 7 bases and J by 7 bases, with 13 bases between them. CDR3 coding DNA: TGTGCCAGCATTCCGGAAAGGCGTGAAAAACTGTTTTTT. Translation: CASIPERREKLFF.

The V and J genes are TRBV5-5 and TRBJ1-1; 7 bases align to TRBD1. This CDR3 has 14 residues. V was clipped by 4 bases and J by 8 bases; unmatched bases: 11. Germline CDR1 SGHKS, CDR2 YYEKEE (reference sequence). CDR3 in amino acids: CASSPTQGEREAFF. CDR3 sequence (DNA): TGTGCCAGCAGCCCTACGCAGGGGGAGCGAGAAGCTTTCTTT.

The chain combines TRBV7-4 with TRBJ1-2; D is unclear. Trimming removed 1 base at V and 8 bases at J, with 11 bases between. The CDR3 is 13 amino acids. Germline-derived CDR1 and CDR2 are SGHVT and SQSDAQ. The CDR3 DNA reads TGTGCCAGCAGCTTAGGGATGACGCTCGGCTACACCTTC. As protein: CASSLGMTLGYTF.

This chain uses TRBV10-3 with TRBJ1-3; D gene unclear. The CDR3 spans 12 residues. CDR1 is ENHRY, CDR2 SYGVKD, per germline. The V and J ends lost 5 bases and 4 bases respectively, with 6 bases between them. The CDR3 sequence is CAISPNGNTIYF. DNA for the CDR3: TGTGCCATCAGTCCAAACGGAAACACCATATATTTT.

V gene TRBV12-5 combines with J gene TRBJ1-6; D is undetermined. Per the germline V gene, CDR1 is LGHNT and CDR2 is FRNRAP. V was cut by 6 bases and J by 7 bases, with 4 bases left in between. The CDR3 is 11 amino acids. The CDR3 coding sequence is TGTGCTAGTGGGTTAAATTCACCCCTCCACTTT. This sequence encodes CASGLNSPLHF.

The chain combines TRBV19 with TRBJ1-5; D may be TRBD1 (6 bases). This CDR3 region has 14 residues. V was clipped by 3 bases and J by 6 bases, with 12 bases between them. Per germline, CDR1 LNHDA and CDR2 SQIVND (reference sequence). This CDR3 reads CASSISGEGQPQHF. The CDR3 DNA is TGTGCCAGTAGTATCTCAGGGGAGGGTCAGCCCCAGCATTTT.

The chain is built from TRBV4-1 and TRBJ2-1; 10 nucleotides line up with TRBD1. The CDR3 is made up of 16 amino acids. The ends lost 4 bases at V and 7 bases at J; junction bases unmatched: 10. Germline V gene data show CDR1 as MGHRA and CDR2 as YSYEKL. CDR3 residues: CASSPLRTGGGNEQFF. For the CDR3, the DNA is TGCGCCAGCAGCCCCCTCCGGACAGGGGGTGGTAATGAGCAGTTCTTC.

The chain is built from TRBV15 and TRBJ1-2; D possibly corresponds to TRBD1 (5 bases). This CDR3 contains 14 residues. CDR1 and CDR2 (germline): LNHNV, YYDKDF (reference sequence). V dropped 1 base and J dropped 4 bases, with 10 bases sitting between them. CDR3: CATSRAPGGYGYTF. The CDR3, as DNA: TGTGCCACCAGCAGAGCCCCCGGGGGCTATGGCTACACCTTC.

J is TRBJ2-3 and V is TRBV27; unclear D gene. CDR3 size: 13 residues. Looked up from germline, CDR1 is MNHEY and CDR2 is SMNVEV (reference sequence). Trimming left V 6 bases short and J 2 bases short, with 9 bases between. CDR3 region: CASSRPPTDTQYF. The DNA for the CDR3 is TGTGCCAGCAGCCGCCCCCCCACAGATACGCAGTATTTT.

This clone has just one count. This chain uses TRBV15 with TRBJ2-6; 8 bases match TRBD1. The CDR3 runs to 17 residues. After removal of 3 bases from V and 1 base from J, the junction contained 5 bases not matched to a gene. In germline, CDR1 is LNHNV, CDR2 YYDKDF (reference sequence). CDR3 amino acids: CATSSRQGRSGANVLTF. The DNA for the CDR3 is TGTGCCACCAGCAGCAGACAGGGGAGGTCTGGGGCCAACGTCCTGACTTTC.

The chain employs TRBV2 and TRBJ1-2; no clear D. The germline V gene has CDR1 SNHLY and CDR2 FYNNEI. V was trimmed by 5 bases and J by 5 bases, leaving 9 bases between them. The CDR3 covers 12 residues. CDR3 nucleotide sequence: TGTGCCAGCAGTCCCAGTCTATATGGCTACACCTTC. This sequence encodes CASSPSLYGYTF.

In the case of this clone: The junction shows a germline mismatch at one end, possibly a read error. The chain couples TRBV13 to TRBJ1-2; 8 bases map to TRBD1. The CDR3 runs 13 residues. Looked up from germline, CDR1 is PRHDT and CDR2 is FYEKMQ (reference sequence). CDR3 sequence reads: CASSLGQGVRYTF. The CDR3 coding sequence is TGTGCCAGCAGCCTAGGACAGGGCGTCCGCTACACCTTC.

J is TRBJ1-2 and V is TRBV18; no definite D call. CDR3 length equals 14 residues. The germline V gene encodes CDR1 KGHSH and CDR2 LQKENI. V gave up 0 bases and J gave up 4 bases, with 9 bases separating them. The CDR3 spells CASSPPGFGYGYTF. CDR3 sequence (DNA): TGTGCCAGCTCACCACCAGGGTTTGGCTATGGCTACACCTTC.

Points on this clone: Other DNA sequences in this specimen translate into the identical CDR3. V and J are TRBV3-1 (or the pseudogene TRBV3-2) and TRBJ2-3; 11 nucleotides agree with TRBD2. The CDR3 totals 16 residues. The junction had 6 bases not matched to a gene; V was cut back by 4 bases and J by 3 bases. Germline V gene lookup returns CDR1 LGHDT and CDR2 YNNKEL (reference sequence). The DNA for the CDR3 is TGTGCCAGCAGCCCTTTAGCGGGGGGGCCGACAGATACGCAGTATTTT. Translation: CASSPLAGGPTDTQYF.

The CDR3 loop is CASTPDRGTTEAFF. CDR3 nucleotide sequence: TGTGCCAGCACCCCGGACAGGGGGACGACTGAAGCTTTCTTT. V is TRBV7-9 and J is TRBJ1-1, with 10 bases aligning to TRBD1. CDR1 is SEHNR and CDR2 is FQNEAQ in the germline V gene (reference sequence). There are 14 residues in the CDR3. Germline trimming cut 7 bases from V and 5 bases from J; bases unmatched to any gene: 7.

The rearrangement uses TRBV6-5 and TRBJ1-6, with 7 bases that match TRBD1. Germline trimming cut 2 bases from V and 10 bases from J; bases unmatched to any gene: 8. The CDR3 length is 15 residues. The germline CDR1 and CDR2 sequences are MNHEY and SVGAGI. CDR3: CASSYEAGGQSPLHF. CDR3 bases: TGTGCCAGCAGTTACGAGGCAGGGGGACAATCACCCCTCCACTTT.

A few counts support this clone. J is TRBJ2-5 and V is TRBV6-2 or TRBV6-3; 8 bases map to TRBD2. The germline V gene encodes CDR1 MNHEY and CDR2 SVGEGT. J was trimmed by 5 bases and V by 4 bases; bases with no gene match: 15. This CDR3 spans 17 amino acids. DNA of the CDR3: TGTGCCAGCAGTTTGAGCGTAGCGGGGTCCCGCCGGGAGACCCAGTACTTC. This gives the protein CASSLSVAGSRRETQYF.

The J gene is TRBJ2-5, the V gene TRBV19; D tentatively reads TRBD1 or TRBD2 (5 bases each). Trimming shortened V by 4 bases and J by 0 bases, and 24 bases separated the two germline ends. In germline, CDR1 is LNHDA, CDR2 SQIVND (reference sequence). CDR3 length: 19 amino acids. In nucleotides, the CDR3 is TGTGCCAGTAGTAGATCCGGGGCACTTGATTACTGGTACCAAGAGACCCAGTACTTC. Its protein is CASSRSGALDYWYQETQYF.

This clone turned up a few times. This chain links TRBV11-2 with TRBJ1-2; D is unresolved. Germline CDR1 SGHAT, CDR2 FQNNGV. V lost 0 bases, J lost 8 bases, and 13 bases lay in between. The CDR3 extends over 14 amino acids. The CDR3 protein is CASSLEPGWQGYTF. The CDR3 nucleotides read TGTGCCAGCAGCTTAGAGCCGGGGTGGCAAGGCTACACCTTC.

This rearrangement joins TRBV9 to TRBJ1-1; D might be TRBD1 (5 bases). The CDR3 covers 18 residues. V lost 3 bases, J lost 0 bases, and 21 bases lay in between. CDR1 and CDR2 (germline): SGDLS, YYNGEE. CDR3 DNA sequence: TGTGCCAGCAGCGCCCAGTCCTTTAGCAGGGAGATGAACACTGAAGCTTTCTTT. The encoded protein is CASSAQSFSREMNTEAFF.

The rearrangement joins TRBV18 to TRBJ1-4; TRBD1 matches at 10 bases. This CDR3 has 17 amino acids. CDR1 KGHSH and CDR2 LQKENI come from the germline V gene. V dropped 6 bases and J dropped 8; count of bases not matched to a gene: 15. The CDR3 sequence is CASSRMTLGTGDEKLFF. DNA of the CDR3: TGTGCCAGCTCCCGAATGACACTCGGGACAGGGGACGAAAAACTGTTTTTT.

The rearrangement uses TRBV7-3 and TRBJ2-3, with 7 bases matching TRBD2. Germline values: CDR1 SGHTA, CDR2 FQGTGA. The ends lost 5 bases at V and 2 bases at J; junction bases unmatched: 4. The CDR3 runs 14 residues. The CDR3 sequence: CASSARDYTDTQYF. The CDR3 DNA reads TGTGCCAGCAGCGCCCGGGACTACACAGATACGCAGTATTTT.

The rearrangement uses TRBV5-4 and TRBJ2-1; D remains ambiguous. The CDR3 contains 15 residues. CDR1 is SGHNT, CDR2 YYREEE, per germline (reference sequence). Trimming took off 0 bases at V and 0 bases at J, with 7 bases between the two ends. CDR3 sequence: CASSLGVDSYNEQFF. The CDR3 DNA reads TGTGCCAGCAGCTTGGGGGTAGACTCCTACAATGAGCAGTTCTTC.